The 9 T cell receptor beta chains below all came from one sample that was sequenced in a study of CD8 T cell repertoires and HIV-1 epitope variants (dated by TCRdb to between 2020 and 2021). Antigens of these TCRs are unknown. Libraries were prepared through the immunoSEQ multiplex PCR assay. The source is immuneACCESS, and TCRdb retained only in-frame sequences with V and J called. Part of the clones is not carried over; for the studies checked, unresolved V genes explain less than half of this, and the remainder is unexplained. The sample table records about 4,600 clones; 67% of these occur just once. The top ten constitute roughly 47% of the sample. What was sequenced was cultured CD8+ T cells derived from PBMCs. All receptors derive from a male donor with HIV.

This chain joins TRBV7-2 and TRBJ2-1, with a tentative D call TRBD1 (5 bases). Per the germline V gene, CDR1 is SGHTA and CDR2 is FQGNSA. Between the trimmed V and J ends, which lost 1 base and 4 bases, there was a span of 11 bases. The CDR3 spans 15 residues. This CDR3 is CASSLEVGHYNEQFF. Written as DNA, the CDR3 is TGTGCCAGCAGCTTAGAGGTTGGACATTACAATGAGCAGTTCTTC. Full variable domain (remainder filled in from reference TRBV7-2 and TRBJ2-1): GAGVSQSPSNKVTEKGKDVELRCDPISGHTALYWYRQSLGQGLEFLIYFQGNSAPDKSGLPSDRFSAERTGGSVSTLTIQRTQQEDSAVYLCASSLEVGHYNEQFFGPGTRLTVL.

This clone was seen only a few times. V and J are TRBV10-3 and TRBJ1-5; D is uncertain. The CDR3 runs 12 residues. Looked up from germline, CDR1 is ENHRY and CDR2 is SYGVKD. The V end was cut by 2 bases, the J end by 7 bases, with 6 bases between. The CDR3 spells CAISEQNQPQHF. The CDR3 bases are TGTGCCATCAGTGAGCAGAACCAGCCCCAGCATTTT.

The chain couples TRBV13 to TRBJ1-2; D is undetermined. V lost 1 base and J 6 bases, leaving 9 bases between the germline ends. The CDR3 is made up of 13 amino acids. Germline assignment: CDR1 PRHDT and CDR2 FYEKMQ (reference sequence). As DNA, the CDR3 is TGTGCCAGCAGCTTAGCAAGCTCCGATGGCTACACCTTC. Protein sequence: CASSLASSDGYTF.

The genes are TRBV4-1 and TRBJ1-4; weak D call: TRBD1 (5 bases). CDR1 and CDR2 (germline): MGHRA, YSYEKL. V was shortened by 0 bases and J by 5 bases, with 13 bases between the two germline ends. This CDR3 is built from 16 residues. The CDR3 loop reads CASSQDPGLTNEKLFF. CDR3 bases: TGCGCCAGCAGCCAAGATCCGGGACTGACGAATGAAAAACTGTTTTTT.

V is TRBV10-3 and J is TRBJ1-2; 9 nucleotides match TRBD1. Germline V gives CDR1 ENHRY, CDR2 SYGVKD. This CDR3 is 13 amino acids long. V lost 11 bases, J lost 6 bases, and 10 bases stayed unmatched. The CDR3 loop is CAATEDRGHGYTF. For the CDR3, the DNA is TGTGCCGCGACTGAGGACAGGGGACATGGCTACACCTTC.

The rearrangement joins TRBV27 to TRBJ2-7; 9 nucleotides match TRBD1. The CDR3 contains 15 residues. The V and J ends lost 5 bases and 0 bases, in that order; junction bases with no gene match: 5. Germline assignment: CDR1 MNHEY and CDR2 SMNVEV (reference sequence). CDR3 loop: CASSVGQGSSYEQYF. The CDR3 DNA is TGTGCCAGCAGTGTGGGACAGGGAAGCTCCTACGAGCAGTACTTC.

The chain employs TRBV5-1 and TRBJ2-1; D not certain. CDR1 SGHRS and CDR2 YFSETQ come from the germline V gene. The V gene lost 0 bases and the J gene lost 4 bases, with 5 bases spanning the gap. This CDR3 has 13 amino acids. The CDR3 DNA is TGCGCCAGCAGCTTGGACAGTTACAATGAGCAGTTCTTC. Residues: CASSLDSYNEQFF.

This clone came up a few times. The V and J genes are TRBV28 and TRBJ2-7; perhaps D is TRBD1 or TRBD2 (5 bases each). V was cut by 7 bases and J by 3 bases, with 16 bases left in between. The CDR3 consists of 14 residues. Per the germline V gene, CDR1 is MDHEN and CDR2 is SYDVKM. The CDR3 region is CASTWGGQNYEQYF. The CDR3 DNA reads TGTGCCAGCACCTGGGGCGGGCAGAACTACGAGCAGTACTTC. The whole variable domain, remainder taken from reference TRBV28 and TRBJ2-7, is DVKVTQSSRYLVKRTGEKVFLECVQDMDHENMFWYRQDPGLGLRLIYFSYDVKMKEKGDIPEGYSVSREKKERFSLILESASTNQTSMYLCASTWGGQNYEQYFGPGTRLTVT.

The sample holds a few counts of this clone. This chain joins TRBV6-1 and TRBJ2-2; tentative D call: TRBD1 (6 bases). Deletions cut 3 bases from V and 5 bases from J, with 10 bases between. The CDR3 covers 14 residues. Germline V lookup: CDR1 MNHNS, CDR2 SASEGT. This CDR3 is CASSDKGETGELFF. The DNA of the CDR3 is TGTGCCAGCAGTGACAAGGGGGAGACCGGGGAGCTGTTTTTT.